Reported below is one T cell receptor (beta chain). Antigen unknown. This specimen belongs to a study of T cell repertoires in cytomegalovirus infection. Study details: It can be stated that public TCR beta signatures indicated CMV infection as well as a matching HLA type.

Points from the study as a whole: Dominant in the ex vivo response were TCR beta clonotypes restricted by HLA-C and specific for CMV.

CDR1 is DFQATT, CDR2 SNEGSKA, per germline (reference sequence). This CDR3 is built from 16 residues. After removal of 6 bases from V and 1 base from J, the junction contained 14 bases not matched to a gene. TCRdb re-called the reads with MiXCR, one entry per CDR3 protein. The repertoire holds a few hundred thousand distinct CDR3 sequences, with 15% to 20% as singletons. Sequenced input: PBMCs. This clonotype originated in a human donor in good health (CMV status not recorded). Some clones in this sample may be carry-over from other donors' samples. This chain links TRBV20-1 with TRBJ2-5, with 7 bases matching TRBD2. The DNA for the CDR3 is TGCAGTGCCCCGCGGGCGGGAGACCCTTTCCAAGAGACCCAGTACTTC. As protein: CSAPRAGDPFQETQYF.